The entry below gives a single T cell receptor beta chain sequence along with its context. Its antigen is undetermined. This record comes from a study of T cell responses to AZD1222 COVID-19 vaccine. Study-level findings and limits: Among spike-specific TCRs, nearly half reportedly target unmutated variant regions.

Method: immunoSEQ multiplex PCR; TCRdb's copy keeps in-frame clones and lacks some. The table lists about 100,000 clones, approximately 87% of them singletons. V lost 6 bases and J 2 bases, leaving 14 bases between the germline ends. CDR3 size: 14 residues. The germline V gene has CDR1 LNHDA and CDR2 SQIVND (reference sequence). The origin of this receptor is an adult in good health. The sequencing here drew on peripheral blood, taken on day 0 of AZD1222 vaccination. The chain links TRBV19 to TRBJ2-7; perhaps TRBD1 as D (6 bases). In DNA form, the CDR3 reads TGTGCCAGTAGCGTCCTCAGGGGCCCCTACGAGCAGTACTTC. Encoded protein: CASSVLRGPYEQYF.